Listed here are 24 T cell receptor beta chains from one sample, sequenced in a study of memory CD4+ T cells and cytomegalovirus serostatus (dated by TCRdb to between 2017 and 2020). The library was built by means of the immunoSEQ multiplex PCR assay. As stored in TCRdb, this immuneACCESS dataset retains in-frame rearrangements with V and J assigned. A fraction of the clones does not appear; measured against another copy, unresolved V genes explain less than half of the discrepancy, and the remainder lacks a known reason. The sample table lists about 50,000 clones, just under 80% of them with a count of one. The leading ten clones occupy over 0.5% of the sample. A FACSAria II was used to sort memory CD4+ T cells, defined as single viable CD3+CD4+CD8-CD45RO+ cells. Sequencing input: memory CD4+ T cells from blood. These TCRs come from an adult in good health and CMV-seronegative.

The J gene is TRBJ2-5, the V gene TRBV6-1; D remains ambiguous. The DNA matches TRBJ2-7 better at its end, which makes the J call doubtful. Germline-derived CDR1 and CDR2 are MNHNS and SASEGT. The CDR3 has 15 amino acids. In DNA form, the CDR3 reads TGTGCCAGCAGTGAAGCGCTGGGCAGCTTCTACGAGCAGTACTTC. Protein sequence: CASSEALGSFYEQYF.

This sequence joins TRBV7-9 and TRBJ2-6; the D is unclear. The CDR3 extends over 16 amino acids. The germline V gene encodes CDR1 SEHNR and CDR2 FQNEAQ (reference sequence). Trimming removed 3 bases from V and 0 bases from J, with 9 bases in between. For the CDR3, the DNA is TGTGCCAGCAGCTTCGACTCGAGCTCTGGGGCCAACGTCCTGACTTTC. Its translation: CASSFDSSSGANVLTF.

The chain has TRBV29-1 and TRBJ1-2; D call uncertain. The V end was cut by 2 bases, the J end by 3 bases, with 4 bases between. The germline CDR1 and CDR2 sequences are SQVTM and ANQGSEA. The CDR3 length is 11 residues. Here the CDR3 DNA reads TGCAGCGTTGAAAGGGACTATGGCTACACCTTC. Its translation: CSVERDYGYTF.

The V gene is TRBV28, the J gene TRBJ1-5; no clear D. CDR1 is MDHEN, CDR2 SYDVKM, per germline. The germline V and J ends were trimmed by 5 bases and 4 bases, with 21 bases remaining between them. This CDR3 region has 17 residues. The CDR3 here is CASSPWSGAGVNQPQHF. The CDR3 DNA is TGTGCCAGCAGTCCTTGGTCGGGCGCCGGGGTTAATCAGCCCCAGCATTTT.

The chain carries TRBV28 and TRBJ2-7; no clear D gene. With 3 bases removed from V and 13 bases from J, the gap between germline ends came to 16 bases. Germline V CDR1 and CDR2: MDHEN, SYDVKM. CDR3 length: 12 amino acids. The CDR3 sequence is CASSLGSQRCYF. The CDR3 nucleotides are TGTGCCAGCAGTTTGGGGTCACAACGATGTTACTTC. Supplemented by reference TRBV28 and TRBJ2-7, the full variable domain reads DVKVTQSSRYLVKRTGEKVFLECVQDMDHENMFWYRQDPGLGLRLIYFSYDVKMKEKGDIPEGYSVSREKKERFSLILESASTNQTSMYLCASSLGSQRCYFGPGTRLTVT.

The rearrangement uses TRBV5-8 and TRBJ2-2; a weak D match, TRBD2 (5 bases). CDR1 is SGHTS, CDR2 YDEGEE, per germline. Trimming removed 0 bases from V and 1 base from J, with 13 bases in between. CDR3 length equals 17 residues. The CDR3, as DNA: TGTGCCAGCAGCTTGGGGTCGCTAGCCTTGAACACCGGGGAGCTGTTTTTT. This sequence encodes CASSLGSLALNTGELFF.

The CDR3 reads CASSLSSGIFGYEQYF. Here the CDR3 DNA reads TGTGCCAGCAGTTTATCTAGCGGGATATTCGGGTACGAGCAGTACTTC. The gene calls are TRBV27 and TRBJ2-7, with 8 bases fitting TRBD2. Germline V lookup: CDR1 MNHEY, CDR2 SMNVEV (reference sequence). V was clipped by 0 bases and J by 4 bases; unmatched bases: 8. This CDR3 contains 16 residues.

The V and J genes are TRBV9 and TRBJ2-1, with TRBD2 matching over 9 bases. The CDR3 is 13 amino acids. Per the germline V gene, CDR1 is SGDLS and CDR2 is YYNGEE. The V and J ends lost 0 bases and 8 bases, in that order; junction bases with no gene match: 0. In nucleotides, the CDR3 is TGTGCCAGCAGCGTAGGGACTAGCGATGAGCAGTTCTTC. This codes for CASSVGTSDEQFF.

In its sample, this clone was seen once. The chain combines TRBV2 with TRBJ2-3, with a possible D match to TRBD2 (6 bases). The CDR3 length is 14 residues. Trimming shortened V by 6 bases and J by 6 bases, and 16 bases separated the two germline ends. Germline CDR1 and CDR2: SNHLY and FYNNEI. The CDR3 DNA follows: TGTGCCAGCAGCGCGACTAGTGCGGCGGATACGCAGTATTTT. This sequence encodes CASSATSAADTQYF. Together with reference TRBV2 and TRBJ2-3, the CDR3 gives the full variable domain: EPEVTQTPSHQVTQMGQEVILRCVPISNHLYFYWYRQILGQKVEFLVSFYNNEISEKSEIFDDQFSVERPDGSNFTLKIRSTKLEDSAMYFCASSATSAADTQYFGPGTRLTVL.

The chain carries TRBV27 and TRBJ2-5, with 12 bases lining up with TRBD2. Germline lookup yields CDR1 MNHEY and CDR2 SMNVEV (reference sequence). V was clipped by 5 bases and J by 3 bases; unmatched bases: 4. The CDR3 is 15 residues long. The chain's CDR3 is CASSPRTSGKETQYF. Written as DNA, the CDR3 is TGTGCCAGCAGTCCCAGGACTAGCGGGAAAGAGACCCAGTACTTC.

The rearrangement links TRBV9 to TRBJ2-2; the match to TRBD1 covers 10 bases. Germline V gene sequence: CDR1 SGDLS, CDR2 YYNGEE. Trimming removed 3 bases from V and 4 bases from J; junction bases left unmatched: 6. The CDR3 totals 16 residues. The CDR3 DNA reads as TGTGCCAGCAGCGGAAGACAGGGGGCGGGCACCGGGGAGCTGTTTTTT. It yields the protein CASSGRQGAGTGELFF.

The chain employs TRBV27 and TRBJ1-1; D is uncertain. Looked up from germline, CDR1 is MNHEY and CDR2 is SMNVEV (reference sequence). This CDR3 spans 16 amino acids. The V end was cut by 2 bases, the J end by 4 bases, with 17 bases between. The chain's CDR3 is CASSLRPGAGGTEAFF. The CDR3 region has the DNA TGTGCCAGCAGTTTACGGCCGGGCGCCGGAGGCACTGAAGCTTTCTTT.

The rearrangement uses TRBV30 and TRBJ1-4; maybe TRBD1 (5 bases). The CDR3 sequence is 14 residues long. V was trimmed by 2 bases and J by 7 bases, leaving 14 bases between them. The V gene's germline CDR1 is GTSNPN and CDR2 SVGIG (reference sequence). For the CDR3, the DNA is TGTGCCTGGAGTCCGGGAGGGGTGGGTGAAAAACTGTTTTTT. Translated, it gives CAWSPGGVGEKLFF.

J is TRBJ2-7 and V is TRBV21-1; the D call TRBD1 from the table was never checked on the DNA. TRBV21-1 is a listed pseudogene. The CDR3 loop spans 14 amino acids. CDR3 residues: CASIPGQGFHEQYF. In nucleotides, the CDR3 is TGTGCCAGCATCCCGGGACAGGGGTTCCACGAGCAGTACTTC.

The genes are TRBV9 and TRBJ2-3; D may match TRBD1 or TRBD2 (5 bases each). CDR1 is SGDLS, CDR2 YYNGEE, per germline. V was cut by 3 bases and J by 2 bases, with 16 bases left in between. This CDR3 has 16 residues. CDR3 bases: TGTGCCAGCAGCGCAGGCCGGGACGCCTTCACAGATACGCAGTATTTT. Protein: CASSAGRDAFTDTQYF.

Only a few counts were recorded for this clone. The CDR3 nucleotides read TGTGCCAGCAGTTTGTTGTATCAGCCCCAGCATTTT. This codes for CASSLLYQPQHF. This rearrangement joins TRBV28 to TRBJ1-5; no clear D gene. Trimming removed 3 bases from V and 5 bases from J, with 5 bases in between. Germline values: CDR1 MDHEN, CDR2 SYDVKM. The CDR3 has 12 amino acids.

The rearrangement links TRBV27 to TRBJ2-7, with D maybe TRBD2 (6 bases). CDR3 size: 14 residues. Germline V CDR1 and CDR2: MNHEY, SMNVEV (reference sequence). Trimming stripped 0 bases from V and 5 bases from J, with 11 bases between. The CDR3 protein is CASSLSIGSHEQYF. The CDR3 region has the DNA TGTGCCAGCAGTTTATCGATCGGGAGCCACGAGCAGTACTTC.

This clone came up a few times. The rearrangement uses TRBV9 and TRBJ2-4; 14 bases align to TRBD2. With V trimmed by 4 bases and J by 8 bases, 17 bases remained unmatched. CDR3 length: 19 amino acids. CDR1 is SGDLS, CDR2 YYNGEE, per germline. The CDR3 sequence: CASSKLVGGTSGRGDIQYF. Here the CDR3 DNA reads TGTGCCAGCAGCAAACTCGTAGGGGGGACTAGCGGGAGAGGGGACATTCAGTACTTC.

The chain combines TRBV5-4 with TRBJ2-1; D possibly corresponds to TRBD1 (5 bases). Trimming took off 4 bases at V and 9 bases at J, with 8 bases between the two ends. The CDR3 runs to 11 residues. Germline loops: CDR1 SGHNT, CDR2 YYREEE (reference sequence). The CDR3 sequence is CASSTQGEQFF. CDR3 sequence (DNA): TGTGCCAGCAGCACCCAGGGTGAGCAGTTCTTC.

The chain uses TRBV6-6 and TRBJ2-7; 7 nucleotides agree with TRBD2. Unmatched junction bases numbered 6, after V lost 4 bases and J lost 3 bases. The length of the CDR3 is 14 residues. Germline V gene lookup returns CDR1 MNHNY and CDR2 SVGAGI (reference sequence). Written as DNA, the CDR3 is TGTGCCAGCAGTTCGGCTAGCGGAATCTACGAGCAGTACTTC. Translated, it gives CASSSASGIYEQYF.

The chain carries TRBV5-5 and TRBJ2-7, with unresolved D. V was trimmed by 3 bases and J by 3 bases, leaving 16 bases between them. The CDR3 contains 15 residues. Germline V gene sequence: CDR1 SGHKS, CDR2 YYEKEE (reference sequence). This CDR3 reads CASSSEALMVYEQYF. As DNA, the CDR3 is TGTGCCAGCAGCTCCGAGGCCCTGATGGTCTACGAGCAGTACTTC. Using reference TRBV5-5 and TRBJ2-7 for the parts outside the CDR3, the full variable domain is DAGVTQSPTHLIKTRGQQVTLRCSPISGHKSVSWYQQVLGQGPQFIFQYYEKEERGRGNFPDRFSARQFPNYSSELNVNALLLGDSALYLCASSSEALMVYEQYFGPGTRLTVT.

V gene TRBV7-9 combines with J gene TRBJ2-1; 7 nucleotides match TRBD1. The CDR3 length is 13 residues. Trimming took 3 bases from V and 10 from J; bases not matched to a gene: 6. From germline, CDR1 is SEHNR and CDR2 FQNEAQ (reference sequence). CDR3 sequence: CASSFEGAVEQFF. DNA of the CDR3: TGTGCCAGCAGCTTTGAGGGGGCAGTGGAGCAGTTCTTC.

The chain has TRBV28 and TRBJ1-4; D gene unclear. Trimming stripped 7 bases from V and 8 bases from J, with 11 bases between. This CDR3 contains 12 residues. CDR1 and CDR2 from the germline V gene are MDHEN and SYDVKM. CDR3 DNA sequence: TGTGCCAGCACCGCCCGGACGGAAAAACTGTTTTTT. This encodes CASTARTEKLFF.

The chain combines TRBV4-1 with TRBJ2-1, with D perhaps matching TRBD1 or TRBD2 (5 bases each). The CDR3 extends over 16 amino acids. Between the trimmed V and J ends, which lost 4 bases and 5 bases, there was a span of 18 bases. Per germline, CDR1 MGHRA and CDR2 YSYEKL. CDR3 region: CASSPVGASYHNEQFF. The CDR3 DNA sequence: TGCGCCAGCAGCCCCGTCGGGGCTAGCTATCACAATGAGCAGTTCTTC.